This T cell receptor beta chain was observed in a study of beta chain features in type 1 diabetes. About the study: Cells sorted and examined across all samples totaled more than 90,000,000. The study's findings and limits: Reduced insertions and increased deletions marked VDJ junctions in type 1 diabetes patients. Moderate yet significant TCRB CDR3 shortening was seen in Type 1 diabetes patients in all four CD4+ subsets.

Trimming took 8 bases from V and 7 from J, leaving 17 bases between them. Germline loops: CDR1 SQVTM, CDR2 ANQGSEA. The CDR3 extends over 12 amino acids. This clone occurred a few times. No antigen is known for it. Since all of the isolated RNA was reverse transcribed, expressed TCRB transcripts were what got sequenced. Generated by immunoSEQ multiplex PCR, the TCRdb table keeps only in-frame clones and is missing some. This sample has under 300,000 clones, with approximately 15% found just once. The chain has TRBV29-1 and TRBJ1-2; D unresolved. This clonotype originated in a man aged 25-45 years with type 1 diabetes. The material sequenced was naive CD4+ T cells from blood. The CDR3 loop is CSITEGLSGYTF. The CDR3 nucleotides are TGCAGCATCACAGAGGGTCTCTCTGGCTACACCTTC.